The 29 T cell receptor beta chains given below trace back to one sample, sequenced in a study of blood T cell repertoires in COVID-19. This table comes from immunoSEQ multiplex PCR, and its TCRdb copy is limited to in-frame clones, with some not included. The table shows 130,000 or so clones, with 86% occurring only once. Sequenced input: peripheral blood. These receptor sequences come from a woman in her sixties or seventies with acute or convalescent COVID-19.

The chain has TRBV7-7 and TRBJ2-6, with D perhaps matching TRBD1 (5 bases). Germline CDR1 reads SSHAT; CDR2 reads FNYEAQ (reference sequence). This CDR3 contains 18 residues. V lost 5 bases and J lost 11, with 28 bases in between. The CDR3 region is CASSRDSKCHKVGHVLTF. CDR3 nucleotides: TGTGCCAGCAGCCGTGACAGTAAGTGCCACAAAGTCGGGCACGTCCTGACTTTC.

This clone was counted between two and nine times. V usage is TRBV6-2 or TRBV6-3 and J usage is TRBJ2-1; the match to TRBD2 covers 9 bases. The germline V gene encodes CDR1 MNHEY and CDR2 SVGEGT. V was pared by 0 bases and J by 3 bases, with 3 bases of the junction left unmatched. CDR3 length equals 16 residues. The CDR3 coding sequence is TGTGCCAGCAGTTACTCGCTGCGGGGGGGCTACAATGAGCAGTTCTTC. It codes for CASSYSLRGGYNEQFF.

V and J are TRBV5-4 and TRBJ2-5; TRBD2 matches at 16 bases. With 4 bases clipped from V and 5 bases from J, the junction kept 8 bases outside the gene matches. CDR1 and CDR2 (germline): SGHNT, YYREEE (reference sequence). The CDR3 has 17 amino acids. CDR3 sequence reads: CASSGGTSGGAGETQYF. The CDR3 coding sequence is TGTGCCAGCAGCGGAGGGACTAGCGGGGGGGCTGGGGAGACCCAGTACTTC. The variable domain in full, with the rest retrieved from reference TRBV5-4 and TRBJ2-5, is ETGVTQSPTHLIKTRGQQVTLRCSSQSGHNTVSWYQQALGQGPQFIFQYYREEENGRGNFPPRFSGLQFPNYSSELNVNALELDDSALYLCASSGGTSGGAGETQYFGPGTRLLVL.

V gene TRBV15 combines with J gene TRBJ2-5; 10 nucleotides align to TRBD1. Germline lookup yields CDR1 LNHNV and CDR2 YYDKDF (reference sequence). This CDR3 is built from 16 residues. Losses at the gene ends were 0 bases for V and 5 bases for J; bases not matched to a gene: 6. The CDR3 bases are TGTGCCACCAGCAGAGAGGGACAGGGGCCATTGGAGACCCAGTACTTC. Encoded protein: CATSREGQGPLETQYF.

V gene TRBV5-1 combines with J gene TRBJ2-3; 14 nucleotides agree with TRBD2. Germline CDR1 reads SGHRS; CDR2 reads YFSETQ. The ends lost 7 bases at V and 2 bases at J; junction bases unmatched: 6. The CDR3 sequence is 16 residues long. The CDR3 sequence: CASSPGLAGATDTQYF. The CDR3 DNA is TGCGCCAGCTCTCCGGGACTAGCGGGGGCCACAGATACGCAGTATTTT.

The chain's CDR3 is CASSKGQGETYEQYF. CDR3 DNA: TGTGCCAGCTCAAAGGGACAGGGAGAGACCTACGAGCAGTACTTC. The chain couples TRBV18 to TRBJ2-7; 9 bases map to TRBD1. The CDR3 extends over 15 amino acids. J lost 2 bases, V lost 5 bases, and 7 bases had no gene match. Looked up from germline, CDR1 is KGHSH and CDR2 is LQKENI. Drawing the rest from reference TRBV18 and TRBJ2-7, the complete variable domain is NAGVMQNPRHLVRRRGQEARLRCSPMKGHSHVYWYRQLPEEGLKFMVYLQKENIIDESGMPKERFSAEFPKEGPSILRIQQVVRGDSAAYFCASSKGQGETYEQYFGPGTRLTVT.

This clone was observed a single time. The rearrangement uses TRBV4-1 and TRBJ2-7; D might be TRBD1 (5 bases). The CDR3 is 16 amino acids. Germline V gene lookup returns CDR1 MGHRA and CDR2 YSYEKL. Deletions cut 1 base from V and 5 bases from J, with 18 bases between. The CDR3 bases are TGCGCCAGCAGCCAAGCATTCTCGGCAGGGATGAACGAGCAGTACTTC. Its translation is CASSQAFSAGMNEQYF.

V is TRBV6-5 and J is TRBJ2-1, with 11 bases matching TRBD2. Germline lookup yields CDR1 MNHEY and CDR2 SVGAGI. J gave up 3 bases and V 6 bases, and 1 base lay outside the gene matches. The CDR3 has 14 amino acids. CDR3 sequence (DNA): TGTGCCAGCAGGGGACTAGCGGTCTACAATGAGCAGTTCTTC. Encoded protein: CASRGLAVYNEQFF.

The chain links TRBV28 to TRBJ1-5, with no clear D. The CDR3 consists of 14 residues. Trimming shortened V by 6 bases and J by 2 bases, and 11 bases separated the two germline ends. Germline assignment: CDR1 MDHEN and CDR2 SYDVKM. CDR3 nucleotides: TGTGCCAGCAGCCGTCACGCGGGCAATCAGCCCCAGCATTTT. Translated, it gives CASSRHAGNQPQHF.

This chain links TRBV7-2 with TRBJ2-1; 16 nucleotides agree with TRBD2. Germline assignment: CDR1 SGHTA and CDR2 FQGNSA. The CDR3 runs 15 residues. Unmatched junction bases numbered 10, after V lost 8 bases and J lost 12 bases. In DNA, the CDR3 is TGTGCCAGCGCCCTCACCGGGACTAGCGGGGGGGGGCAGTTCTTC. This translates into CASALTGTSGGGQFF.

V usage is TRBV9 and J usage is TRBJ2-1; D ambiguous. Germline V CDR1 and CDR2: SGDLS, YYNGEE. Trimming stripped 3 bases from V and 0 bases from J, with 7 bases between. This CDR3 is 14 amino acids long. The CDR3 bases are TGTGCCAGCAGCGCCCAGGTCTCCTACAATGAGCAGTTCTTC. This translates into CASSAQVSYNEQFF.

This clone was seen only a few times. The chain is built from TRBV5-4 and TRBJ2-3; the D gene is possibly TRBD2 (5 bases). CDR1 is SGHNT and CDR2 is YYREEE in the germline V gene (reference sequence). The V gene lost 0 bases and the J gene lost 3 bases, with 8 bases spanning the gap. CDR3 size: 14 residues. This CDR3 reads CASSLALVTDTQYF. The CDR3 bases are TGTGCCAGCAGCTTGGCACTAGTGACAGATACGCAGTATTTT.

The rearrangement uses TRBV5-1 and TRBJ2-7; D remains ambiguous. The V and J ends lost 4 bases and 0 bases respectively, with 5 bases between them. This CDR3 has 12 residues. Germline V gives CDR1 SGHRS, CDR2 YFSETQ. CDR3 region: CASSTSSYEQYF. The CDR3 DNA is TGCGCCAGCAGCACAAGCTCCTACGAGCAGTACTTC. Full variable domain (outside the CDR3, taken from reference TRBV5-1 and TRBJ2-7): KAGVTQTPRYLIKTRGQQVTLSCSPISGHRSVSWYQQTPGQGLQFLFEYFSETQRNKGNFPGRFSGRQFSNSRSEMNVSTLELGDSALYLCASSTSSYEQYFGPGTRLTVT.

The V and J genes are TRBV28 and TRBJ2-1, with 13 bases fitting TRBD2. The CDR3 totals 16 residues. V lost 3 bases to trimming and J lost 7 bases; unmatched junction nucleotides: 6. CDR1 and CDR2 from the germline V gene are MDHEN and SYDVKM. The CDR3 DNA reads TGTGCCAGCAGTTTCCCACTAGCGGGGGGGCGGAATGAGCAGTTCTTC. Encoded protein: CASSFPLAGGRNEQFF.

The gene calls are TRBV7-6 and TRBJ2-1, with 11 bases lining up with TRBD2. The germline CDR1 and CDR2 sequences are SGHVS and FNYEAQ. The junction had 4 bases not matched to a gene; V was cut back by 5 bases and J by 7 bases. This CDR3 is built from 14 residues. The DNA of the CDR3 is TGTGCCAGCAGCCCGACTAGCGGGGTTAATGAGCAGTTCTTC. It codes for CASSPTSGVNEQFF.

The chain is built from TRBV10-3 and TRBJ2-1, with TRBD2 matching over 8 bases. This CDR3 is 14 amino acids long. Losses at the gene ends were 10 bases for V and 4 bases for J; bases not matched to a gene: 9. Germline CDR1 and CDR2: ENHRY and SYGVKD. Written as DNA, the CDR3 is TGTGCCACCCTAGGAGCGGGAGAATACAATGAGCAGTTCTTC. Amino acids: CATLGAGEYNEQFF.

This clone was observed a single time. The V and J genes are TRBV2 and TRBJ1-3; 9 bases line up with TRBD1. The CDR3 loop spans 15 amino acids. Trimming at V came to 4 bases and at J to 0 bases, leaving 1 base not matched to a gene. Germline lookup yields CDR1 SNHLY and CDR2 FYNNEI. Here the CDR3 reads CASSGQGGSGNTIYF. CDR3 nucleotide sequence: TGTGCCAGCAGTGGACAGGGGGGCTCTGGAAACACCATATATTTT.

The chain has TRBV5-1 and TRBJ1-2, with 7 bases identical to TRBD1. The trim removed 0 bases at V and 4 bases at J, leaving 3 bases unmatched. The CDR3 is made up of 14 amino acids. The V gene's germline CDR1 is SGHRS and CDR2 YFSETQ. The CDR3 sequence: CASSLGGQFYGYTF. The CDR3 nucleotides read TGCGCCAGCAGCTTGGGGGGACAGTTCTATGGCTACACCTTC.

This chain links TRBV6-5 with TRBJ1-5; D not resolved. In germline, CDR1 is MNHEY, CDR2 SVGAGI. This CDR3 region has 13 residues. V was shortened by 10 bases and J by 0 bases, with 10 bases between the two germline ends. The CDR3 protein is CATQMYSNQPQHF. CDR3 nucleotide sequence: TGTGCCACACAGATGTATAGCAATCAGCCCCAGCATTTT.

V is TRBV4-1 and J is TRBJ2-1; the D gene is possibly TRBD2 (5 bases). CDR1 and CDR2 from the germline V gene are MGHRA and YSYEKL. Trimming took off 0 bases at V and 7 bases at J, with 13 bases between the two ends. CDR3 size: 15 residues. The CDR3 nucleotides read TGCGCCAGCAGCCAAGAGGGTCCTCCGGGGAATGAGCAGTTCTTC. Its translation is CASSQEGPPGNEQFF.

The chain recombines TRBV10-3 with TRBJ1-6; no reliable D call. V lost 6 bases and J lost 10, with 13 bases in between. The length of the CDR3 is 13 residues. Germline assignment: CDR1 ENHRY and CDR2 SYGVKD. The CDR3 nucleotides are TGTGCCATCAGCGGGGAGGTGGACTCACCCCTCCACTTT. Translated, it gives CAISGEVDSPLHF.

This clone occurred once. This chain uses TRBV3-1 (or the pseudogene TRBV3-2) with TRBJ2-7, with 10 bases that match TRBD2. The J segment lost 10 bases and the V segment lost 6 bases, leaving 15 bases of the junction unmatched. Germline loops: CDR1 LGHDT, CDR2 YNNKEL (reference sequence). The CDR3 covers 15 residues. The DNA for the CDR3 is TGTGCCAGCAGTCCCGGGACTAGCGTCCGTTCCGGACAGTACTTC. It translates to CASSPGTSVRSGQYF.

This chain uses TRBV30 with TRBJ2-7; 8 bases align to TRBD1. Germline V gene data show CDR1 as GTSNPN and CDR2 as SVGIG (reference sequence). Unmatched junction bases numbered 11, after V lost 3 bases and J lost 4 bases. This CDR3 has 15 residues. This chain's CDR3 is CAWRARGRGRYEQYF. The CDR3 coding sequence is TGTGCCTGGAGGGCAAGGGGCAGGGGGCGATACGAGCAGTACTTC.

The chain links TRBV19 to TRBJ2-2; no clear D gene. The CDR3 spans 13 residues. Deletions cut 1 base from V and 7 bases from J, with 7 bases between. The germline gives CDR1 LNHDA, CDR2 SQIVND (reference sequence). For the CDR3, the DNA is TGTGCCAGTAGTATAGCTCGCGACGGGGAGCTGTTTTTT. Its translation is CASSIARDGELFF.

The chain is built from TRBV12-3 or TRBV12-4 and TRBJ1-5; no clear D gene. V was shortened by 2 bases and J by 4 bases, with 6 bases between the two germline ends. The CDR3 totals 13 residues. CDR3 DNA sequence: TGTGCCAGCAGTTTATCCTCGAATCAGCCCCAGCATTTT. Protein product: CASSLSSNQPQHF.

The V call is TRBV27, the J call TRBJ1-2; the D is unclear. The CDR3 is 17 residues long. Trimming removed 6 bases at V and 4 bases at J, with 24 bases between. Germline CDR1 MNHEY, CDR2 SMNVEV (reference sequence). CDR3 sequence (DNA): TGTGCCAGCAGCCCCCTCGAGGCGTCCTCAGAGGGCTATGGCTACACCTTC. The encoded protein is CASSPLEASSEGYGYTF.

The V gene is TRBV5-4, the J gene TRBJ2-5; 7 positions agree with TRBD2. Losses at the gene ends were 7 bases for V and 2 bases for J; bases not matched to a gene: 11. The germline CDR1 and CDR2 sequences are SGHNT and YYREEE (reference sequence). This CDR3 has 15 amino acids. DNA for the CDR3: TGTGCCAGCTCCCGCGGGGGTTCGTCACAAGAGACCCAGTACTTC. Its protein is CASSRGGSSQETQYF.

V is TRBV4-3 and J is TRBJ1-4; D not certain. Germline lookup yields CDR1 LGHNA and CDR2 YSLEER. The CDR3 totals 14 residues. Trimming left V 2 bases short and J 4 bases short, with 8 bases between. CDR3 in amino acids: CASSQLGFNEKLFF. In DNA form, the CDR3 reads TGCGCCAGCAGCCAACTAGGTTTTAATGAAAAACTGTTTTTT.

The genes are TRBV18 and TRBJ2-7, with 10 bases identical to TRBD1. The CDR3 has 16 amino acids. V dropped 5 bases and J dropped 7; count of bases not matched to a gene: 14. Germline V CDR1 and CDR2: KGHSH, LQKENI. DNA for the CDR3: TGTGCCAGCTCAATAAAGGCGGGACAGGGGTCGGGGGAGCAGTACTTC. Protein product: CASSIKAGQGSGEQYF.